This T cell receptor (beta chain) was recovered during a study of T cell responses to AZD1222 COVID-19 vaccine. The study pooled second doses at about 4 or about 12 weeks. Study observations and caveats: Once two AZD1222 doses were given, Spike-specific TCR breadth and depth went up. Females outnumbered males among donors, who were mostly white British; clonal diversity was possibly underestimated. Seropositivity was recorded at baseline in only six AZD1222 recipients.

Germline V gene sequence: CDR1 MGHRA, CDR2 YSYEKL. Between the trimmed V and J ends, which lost 3 bases and 2 bases, there was a span of 13 bases. CDR3 length: 15 amino acids. Assay: immunoSEQ multiplex PCR; the TCRdb copy retains only in-frame clones and omits some. The sample lists some 180,000 clones, roughly nine tenths occurring once. Details on this clone: The antigen is not known.

This chain connects TRBV4-1 to TRBJ1-2; tentatively, D is TRBD1 (6 bases). The material sequenced was peripheral blood, taken 28 days after the second AZD1222 dose. The TCR originated in an adult who received the AZD1222 COVID-19 vaccine. Here the CDR3 DNA reads TGCGCCAGCAGCCATGATCTTACAGGGAACTATGGCTACACCTTC. Its protein is CASSHDLTGNYGYTF.